What follows is one TCR beta chain and its context. What it recognizes is unknown. The sample belongs to a study of post-analysis software for immune sequencing data. Study-wide context: Relapsing-remitting, secondary progressive and progressive-relapsing forms made up the multiple sclerosis disease courses. General study findings and limits: The authors found that F measure strongly co-clustered same-batch samples. About 5 TRBV segments occurring more often in patients than controls included TRBV5-6, TRBV5-1 and TRBV20-1. Compared with controls, patients showed significantly lower normalized Chao1 diversity.

CDR3 length: 15 residues. J lost 7 bases, V lost 0 bases, and 6 bases had no gene match. Looked up from germline, CDR1 is SGDLS and CDR2 is YYNGEE. Tagging with unique molecular identifiers was a feature of the TCR beta cDNA libraries. Some 500,000 cDNA molecules were obtained per 1 to 10 million input T cells. TCRdb processed the PCR reads anew with MiXCR; each CDR3 protein has one entry. The table has fewer than 700,000 distinct CDR3 sequences, roughly 40% seen once. The rearrangement uses TRBV9 and TRBJ2-1; 8 nucleotides agree with TRBD2. The sequenced material came from blood. This sequence originates from a girl aged 5 to 17 with multiple sclerosis. The CDR3 DNA reads as TGTGCCAGCAGCGTAGCTCAAGCGGGGGATAATGAGCAGTTCTTC. This encodes CASSVAQAGDNEQFF.